The 14 T cell receptor beta chains listed next were all sequenced from one sample in a study of shared clonotypes between healthy human individuals (dated by TCRdb to the early 2020s). To prepare the library, the immunoSEQ multiplex PCR assay was applied. TCRdb took this table from immuneACCESS and kept in-frame rearrangements with V and J called. Such tables lack part of the clones; where checked against another copy, unresolved V genes explain under half of the gap, and the rest is unexplained. This sample comprises about 1 million clones, about 76% of them detected only once. The ten most abundant clones make up approximately 1.5% of the sample. The sample comprised memory CD4+ T cells sorted from blood. The intended sense of this specimen's cell subset or site label: CD45RA-negative fraction. The origin of the receptors is a man aged 18 to 35 in good health.

For this clone: The sample has other DNA sequences that encode this CDR3 too. The CDR3 loop is CASTLTGGYYGYTF. Written as DNA, the CDR3 is TGTGCCAGCACTCTGACAGGGGGCTACTATGGCTACACCTTC. V and J are TRBV6-1 and TRBJ1-2; 10 positions agree with TRBD1. The CDR3 contains 14 residues. The trim removed 7 bases at V and 3 bases at J, leaving 5 bases unmatched. Germline V CDR1 and CDR2: MNHNS, SASEGT.

The chain joins TRBV4-1 to TRBJ2-7; 7 bases match TRBD2. CDR1 is MGHRA and CDR2 is YSYEKL in the germline V gene. Trimming cost V 2 bases and J 4 bases; bases outside gene matches: 8. This CDR3 region has 15 residues. CDR3 bases: TGCGCCAGCAGCCAATCGCGGCTAGCGGATTACGAGCAGTACTTC. As protein: CASSQSRLADYEQYF.

With regard to this clone: This may stem from a read error, because a much larger clone lies one nucleotide away. The chain couples TRBV11-2 to TRBJ1-3, with a possible D match to TRBD1 (6 bases). Germline V lookup: CDR1 SGHAT, CDR2 FQNNGV. Deletions cut 5 bases from V and 0 bases from J, with 8 bases between. The CDR3 runs to 14 residues. The CDR3 loop is CASSLDSSGNTIYF. In DNA form, the CDR3 reads TGTGCCAGCAGCCTGGACAGCTCTGGAAACACCATATATTTT.

This sequence joins TRBV6-1 and TRBJ2-3; 9 nucleotides line up with TRBD2. CDR3 size: 16 residues. CDR1 and CDR2 from the germline V gene are MNHNS and SASEGT. Losses at the gene ends were 2 bases for V and 4 bases for J; bases not matched to a gene: 7. In nucleotides, the CDR3 is TGTGCCAGCAGTGAACGCGGCGGGGGGGCCCCAGATACGCAGTATTTT. Its translation is CASSERGGGAPDTQYF.

This clone was counted once. This chain uses TRBV2 with TRBJ2-5; D gene unclear. The germline gives CDR1 SNHLY, CDR2 FYNNEI. The CDR3 sequence is 15 residues long. V lost 5 bases and J lost 2, with 15 bases in between. The CDR3 bases are TGTGCCAGCAGTCTAGAGCGAGGAGCTCAAGAGACCCAGTACTTC. It yields the protein CASSLERGAQETQYF.

V usage is TRBV5-1 and J usage is TRBJ2-2, with 9 bases fitting TRBD1. Germline V gene data show CDR1 as SGHRS and CDR2 as YFSETQ. V was clipped by 5 bases and J by 3 bases; unmatched bases: 2. The CDR3 runs 14 residues. As DNA, the CDR3 is TGCGCCAGCAGACAGGGGGCCGACACCGGGGAGCTGTTTTTT. Protein: CASRQGADTGELFF. Full variable domain (outside the CDR3, taken from reference TRBV5-1 and TRBJ2-2): KAGVTQTPRYLIKTRGQQVTLSCSPISGHRSVSWYQQTPGQGLQFLFEYFSETQRNKGNFPGRFSGRQFSNSRSEMNVSTLELGDSALYLCASRQGADTGELFFGEGSRLTVL.

The chain uses TRBV4-3 and TRBJ2-5, with 9 bases matching TRBD1. The germline V gene encodes CDR1 LGHNA and CDR2 YSLEER. Losses at the gene ends were 2 bases for V and 3 bases for J; bases not matched to a gene: 4. The CDR3 is 15 residues long. The CDR3, as DNA: TGCGCCAGCAGCCAAACCCGGGACAGGGAAGAGACCCAGTACTTC. It is translated as CASSQTRDREETQYF.

This clone was seen a single time. The chain has TRBV5-6 and TRBJ2-3; D uncertain. Per germline, CDR1 SGHDT and CDR2 YYEEEE. Trimming took off 4 bases at V and 11 bases at J, with 20 bases between the two ends. The CDR3 consists of 14 residues. Here the CDR3 DNA reads TGTGCCAGCAGCGCCGGAAGGAAGAGCGACGGGCAGTATTTT. Its protein product is CASSAGRKSDGQYF.

The chain's CDR3 is CASSPLMNYEQYF. CDR3 coding DNA: TGTGCCAGCTCACCACTGATGAACTACGAGCAGTACTTC. The rearrangement links TRBV18 to TRBJ2-7; unclear D gene. V was clipped by 1 base and J by 3 bases, with 7 bases between them. The CDR3 consists of 13 residues. Germline V CDR1 and CDR2: KGHSH, LQKENI.

CDR3: CASSELGQGTTGYTF. CDR3 in DNA: TGTGCCAGCAGTGAATTAGGACAGGGAACGACCGGCTACACCTTC. The chain is built from TRBV2 and TRBJ1-2; TRBD1 aligns across 8 bases. The CDR3 is 15 residues long. The trim removed 2 bases at V and 8 bases at J, leaving 10 bases unmatched. Germline values: CDR1 SNHLY, CDR2 FYNNEI.

A few counts support this clone. This chain links TRBV6-5 with TRBJ2-5; no clear D gene. This CDR3 spans 13 amino acids. CDR1 is MNHEY, CDR2 SVGAGI, per germline. V was shortened by 3 bases and J by 2 bases, with 7 bases between the two germline ends. The CDR3 loop is CASSYRGQETQYF. CDR3 DNA: TGTGCCAGCAGTTATCGCGGACAAGAGACCCAGTACTTC.

Note on this clone: The identical CDR3 is also encoded by other nucleotide sequences in the sample. The CDR3 region has the DNA TGTGCCAGCAGCCAAGGAGCGAATGAGCAGTTCTTC. Protein: CASSQGANEQFF. The chain recombines TRBV4-2 with TRBJ2-1; D uncertain. The germline V gene encodes CDR1 LGHNA and CDR2 YNFKEQ. Deletions cut 1 base from V and 7 bases from J, with 5 bases between. The CDR3 length is 12 residues.

Only a few counts were recorded for this clone. This chain uses TRBV6-5 with TRBJ1-2; D may be TRBD1 (5 bases). Germline CDR1 and CDR2: MNHEY and SVGAGI. The CDR3 is 15 amino acids. V was clipped by 6 bases and J by 8 bases, with 22 bases between them. The CDR3 nucleotides are TGTGCCAGCAGCAACCCGGGAACCTATGGGGGAGGCTACACCTTC. Protein product: CASSNPGTYGGGYTF.

Worth noting for this clone: The same CDR3 is also encoded by other DNA sequences in this sample. The chain links TRBV28 to TRBJ1-5; D unresolved. CDR3 length: 13 amino acids. The germline gives CDR1 MDHEN, CDR2 SYDVKM. Trimming shortened V by 3 bases and J by 2 bases, and 5 bases separated the two germline ends. CDR3 bases: TGTGCCAGCAGTTTGGACGGCAATCAGCCCCAGCATTTT. This sequence encodes CASSLDGNQPQHF.